This entry lists 22 T cell receptor beta chains sequenced from one sample in a study of neoadjuvant anti-PD-1 for oral cavity cancer. The protocol was immunoSEQ multiplex PCR, while the TCRdb copy is restricted to in-frame clones and leaves out a portion. This repertoire shows roughly 13,000 clones, 66% found once; its top ten account for under 2.5%. The material was PBMCs, obtained before nivolumab (anti-PD-1) treatment. The origin of the receptors is a person aged 35-79 years with oral cavity squamous cell carcinoma.

The CDR3 region is CASSAVNQPQHF. DNA for the CDR3: TGTGCCAGCTCAGCTGTTAATCAGCCCCAGCATTTT. This chain links TRBV18 with TRBJ1-5; D is ambiguous. The ends were cut back, 5 bases at V and 4 bases at J, with 6 bases in the middle. The CDR3 extends over 12 amino acids. CDR1 and CDR2 from the germline V gene are KGHSH and LQKENI.

The chain carries TRBV18 and TRBJ2-1; 11 bases fit TRBD2. The CDR3 runs 18 residues. The germline gives CDR1 KGHSH, CDR2 LQKENI. After removal of 3 bases from V and 0 bases from J, the junction contained 7 bases not matched to a gene. The CDR3 here is CASSPSGLAASSYNEQFF. CDR3 DNA sequence: TGTGCCAGCTCACCTTCGGGACTAGCGGCGAGCTCCTACAATGAGCAGTTCTTC.

The chain employs TRBV5-5 and TRBJ2-3, with 10 bases that match TRBD2. Germline V gene sequence: CDR1 SGHKS, CDR2 YYEKEE (reference sequence). This CDR3 contains 15 residues. The V segment lost 2 bases and the J segment 5 bases; nucleotides outside the gene matches: 5. CDR3 sequence reads: CASSFASGGGDTQYF. In DNA form, the CDR3 reads TGTGCCAGCAGCTTCGCTAGCGGGGGAGGAGATACGCAGTATTTT.

This chain links TRBV19 with TRBJ2-2; TRBD1 matches at 8 bases. The V gene's germline CDR1 is LNHDA and CDR2 SQIVND (reference sequence). The CDR3 loop spans 17 amino acids. Germline trimming cut 7 bases from V and 0 bases from J; bases unmatched to any gene: 10. The CDR3: CASTFGTGPANTGELFF. The CDR3 DNA follows: TGTGCCAGTACCTTTGGGACAGGCCCAGCGAACACCGGGGAGCTGTTTTTT.

This sequence joins TRBV7-8 and TRBJ2-1; TRBD2 aligns across 9 bases. The CDR3 runs 15 residues. CDR1 is SGHVS and CDR2 is FQNEAQ in the germline V gene. With 4 bases clipped from V and 10 bases from J, the junction kept 11 bases outside the gene matches. CDR3 coding DNA: TGTGCCAGCAGCTCCGAGATAGCGGGAGTGAGGGAGCAGTTCTTC. Protein product: CASSSEIAGVREQFF.

The rearrangement joins TRBV10-2 to TRBJ1-2, with D possibly being TRBD1 (5 bases). The CDR3 has 15 residues. Germline lookup yields CDR1 WSHSY and CDR2 SAAADI. The ends were cut back, 4 bases at V and 3 bases at J, with 15 bases in the middle. The CDR3 nucleotides read TGCGCCAGCAGTGCCGAGGGGTCCACTTACTATGGCTACACCTTC. This codes for CASSAEGSTYYGYTF.

The rearrangement joins TRBV4-1 to TRBJ1-2; D gene unclear. The CDR3 contains 15 residues. V was pared by 0 bases and J by 8 bases, with 16 bases between. Germline V gives CDR1 MGHRA, CDR2 YSYEKL. CDR3 sequence reads: CASSQEGPQIEGYTF. The CDR3 DNA sequence: TGCGCCAGCAGCCAAGAGGGCCCCCAGATTGAGGGCTACACCTTC.

The CDR3 region is CATHQGAGEQYF. The CDR3 DNA reads TGTGCCACCCACCAGGGGGCGGGCGAGCAGTACTTC. V gene TRBV6-1 combines with J gene TRBJ2-7; 8 nucleotides line up with TRBD1. V shed 10 bases, J shed 6 bases, and the junction held 8 bases outside the gene matches. This CDR3 has 12 amino acids. The germline V gene has CDR1 MNHNS and CDR2 SASEGT.

This clone was counted a few times. The chain combines TRBV7-9 with TRBJ1-2, with D perhaps matching TRBD1 (6 bases). V was cut by 4 bases and J by 6 bases, with 18 bases left in between. The CDR3 loop spans 15 amino acids. CDR1 SEHNR and CDR2 FQNEAQ come from the germline V gene (reference sequence). CDR3 nucleotide sequence: TGTGCCAGCAGCTCACCTCAGGGGCTTAGAGATGGCTACACCTTC. This sequence encodes CASSSPQGLRDGYTF.

V and J are TRBV6-6 and TRBJ1-5; perhaps TRBD1 as D (6 bases). Trimming removed 3 bases at V and 5 bases at J, with 14 bases between. CDR1 MNHNY and CDR2 SVGAGI come from the germline V gene (reference sequence). The CDR3 length is 15 residues. The CDR3 nucleotides are TGTGCCAGCAGTTATACAGGGAAAGGCGATCAGCCCCAGCATTTT. Protein: CASSYTGKGDQPQHF.

This chain joins TRBV5-1 and TRBJ2-1; perhaps TRBD1 as D (6 bases). Germline CDR1 SGHRS, CDR2 YFSETQ. This CDR3 is built from 16 residues. Between the trimmed V and J ends, which lost 0 bases and 8 bases, there was a span of 18 bases. This chain's CDR3 is CASSLASGAVIDEQFF. CDR3 sequence (DNA): TGCGCCAGCAGCTTGGCCTCAGGGGCAGTCATCGATGAGCAGTTCTTC.

A remark on this clone: One end of the junction varies from germline; a read error may be responsible. This chain connects TRBV7-3 to TRBJ2-7, with D perhaps assigned TRBD1 or TRBD2 (5 bases each). The germline V gene encodes CDR1 SGHTA and CDR2 FQGTGA. CDR3 size: 13 residues. In DNA form, the CDR3 reads TGTGCCAGCAGCTTAACTGGGGGTGGGCCCCGACACTTC. Its protein product is CASSLTGGGPRHF.

The genes are TRBV19 and TRBJ1-6; no firm D call. V lost 2 bases, J lost 6 bases, and 8 bases lay in between. The CDR3 has 14 amino acids. The germline CDR1 and CDR2 sequences are LNHDA and SQIVND (reference sequence). CDR3 protein: CASSISGFNSPLHF. CDR3 bases: TGTGCCAGTAGTATATCCGGATTTAATTCACCCCTCCACTTT.

The gene calls are TRBV9 and TRBJ1-5; D call uncertain. This CDR3 is 15 amino acids long. CDR1 is SGDLS, CDR2 YYNGEE, per germline. V was clipped by 6 bases and J by 0 bases, with 13 bases between them. In nucleotides, the CDR3 is TGTGCCAGCACCGTTTCGGACGGTAGCAATCAGCCCCAGCATTTT. Encoded protein: CASTVSDGSNQPQHF.

The genes are TRBV18 and TRBJ2-7, with a possible D match to TRBD1 (5 bases). The germline V and J ends were trimmed by 3 bases and 3 bases, with 9 bases remaining between them. Germline V gene data show CDR1 as KGHSH and CDR2 as LQKENI. The CDR3 consists of 13 residues. The CDR3 is CASSPGRDYEQYF. The CDR3 nucleotides are TGTGCCAGCTCACCGGGCAGGGACTACGAGCAGTACTTC.

CDR3 in amino acids: CASSITGGPGNTIYF. Here the CDR3 DNA reads TGTGCCAGCAGCATTACAGGGGGACCAGGAAACACCATATATTTT. The J gene is TRBJ1-3, the V gene TRBV9; 8 bases align to TRBD1. This CDR3 comprises 15 residues. Trimming took 4 bases from V and 4 from J; bases not matched to a gene: 7. The germline gives CDR1 SGDLS, CDR2 YYNGEE.

The chain combines TRBV6-1 with TRBJ2-2; TRBD1 or TRBD2 may be the D gene (6 bases each). Germline CDR1 reads MNHNS; CDR2 reads SASEGT. The ends were cut back, 5 bases at V and 6 bases at J, with 7 bases in the middle. This CDR3 comprises 12 residues. The CDR3 here is CASSRGAGELFF. The CDR3 DNA sequence: TGTGCCAGCAGTAGGGGGGCCGGGGAGCTGTTTTTT.

The V and J genes are TRBV11-3 and TRBJ2-3, with 7 bases matching TRBD1. The V and J ends lost 3 bases and 2 bases, in that order; junction bases with no gene match: 5. Germline V gene data show CDR1 as SGHNT and CDR2 as YENEEA. The CDR3 is 15 amino acids. The CDR3 DNA reads as TGTGCCAGCAGCTTGGGGGACAGAATCACAGATACGCAGTATTTT. Its translation: CASSLGDRITDTQYF. Full variable domain (missing parts from reference TRBV11-3 and TRBJ2-3): EAGVVQSPRYKIIEKKQPVAFWCNPISGHNTLYWYLQNLGQGPELLIRYENEEAVDDSQLPKDRFSAERLKGVDSTLKIQPAELGDSAVYLCASSLGDRITDTQYFGPGTRLTVL.

This chain uses TRBV7-8 with TRBJ1-6; no definite D call. V lost 5 bases to trimming and J lost 3 bases, with 8 bases between them. The length of the CDR3 is 14 residues. Per the germline V gene, CDR1 is SGHVS and CDR2 is FQNEAQ. The CDR3 protein is CASSTGFYNSPLHF. The CDR3 DNA follows: TGTGCCAGCAGCACCGGGTTCTATAATTCACCCCTCCACTTT.

The rearrangement joins TRBV30 to TRBJ2-3; TRBD1 is a possible D gene (6 bases). This CDR3 has 13 amino acids. Per germline, CDR1 GTSNPN and CDR2 SVGIG (reference sequence). The V end lost 4 bases, the J end lost 5 bases, and 13 bases lay between the germline ends. CDR3 sequence: CAWKGDRGDTQYF. DNA for the CDR3: TGTGCCTGGAAGGGGGACCGTGGAGATACGCAGTATTTT.

The V call is TRBV5-6, the J call TRBJ1-2; tentative D call: TRBD1 (6 bases). The CDR3 totals 14 residues. The V gene lost 0 bases and the J gene lost 4 bases, with 10 bases spanning the gap. CDR1 is SGHDT, CDR2 YYEEEE, per germline. This chain's CDR3 is CASSLGQALYGYTF. CDR3 nucleotides: TGTGCCAGCAGCTTGGGACAGGCTCTCTATGGCTACACCTTC.

V and J are TRBV7-6 and TRBJ2-7, with a possible D match to TRBD2 (6 bases). This CDR3 has 13 amino acids. V was clipped by 1 base and J by 6 bases, with 10 bases between them. The germline V gene has CDR1 SGHVS and CDR2 FNYEAQ. CDR3 nucleotide sequence: TGTGCCAGCAGCTTAGTGGGGGGATCCGAGCAGTACTTC. It specifies CASSLVGGSEQYF.